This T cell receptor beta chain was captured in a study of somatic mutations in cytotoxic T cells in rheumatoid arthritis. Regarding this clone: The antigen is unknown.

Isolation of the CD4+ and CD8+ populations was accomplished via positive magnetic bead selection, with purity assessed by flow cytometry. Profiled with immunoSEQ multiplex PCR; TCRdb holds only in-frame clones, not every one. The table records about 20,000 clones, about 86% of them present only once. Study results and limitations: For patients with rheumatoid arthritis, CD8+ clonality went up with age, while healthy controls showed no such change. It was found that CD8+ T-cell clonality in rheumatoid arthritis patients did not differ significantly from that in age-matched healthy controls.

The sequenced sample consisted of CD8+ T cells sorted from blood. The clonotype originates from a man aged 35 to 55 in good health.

CDR3 sequence (DNA): TGCAGCGTTGAAACAGGGGGCAGTAACAATGAGCAGTTCTTC. The encoded protein is CSVETGGSNNEQFF. This chain joins TRBV29-1 and TRBJ2-1; TRBD1 matches 9 bases. CDR1 is SQVTM, CDR2 ANQGSEA, per germline. With 2 bases clipped from V and 5 bases from J, the junction kept 4 bases outside the gene matches. CDR3 length: 14 amino acids.